This TCR beta chain was profiled in a study of tumor-infiltrating lymphocytes in primary liver carcinoma. The template, about 500 ng total RNA, yielded TCR beta cDNA made with a constant-region primer. It was through three nested multiplex PCR rounds of slightly modified ARM-PCR that TCR beta libraries arose. Rounds one and two of PCR, each of around 9 cycles, were primed with TRBV1-TRBV30 forward primers and a C-beta reverse primer. TCRdb reprocessed the multiplex PCR reads with MiXCR, giving one entry per CDR3 protein. Altogether about 330,000 distinct CDR3 sequences are present, 65% being singletons, with the ten largest covering under 8.5%. This clonotype has a handful of counts. This may arise from a read error, as a much more abundant clone is one base away. Out of unsorted whole blood came the blood RNA, and germline DNA was extracted as well. The J segment lost 10 bases and the V segment lost 11 bases, leaving 17 bases of the junction unmatched. Germline V gene data show CDR1 as MNHEY and CDR2 as SVGAGI. The CDR3 contains 14 residues.

The source material was peripheral blood. This TCR came from a man aged 35-49 years with primary liver carcinoma and hepatitis B virus infection. The chain is built from TRBV6-5 and TRBJ2-1; 7 nucleotides match TRBD2. CDR3 sequence reads: CAVSGLTGDREQFF. The CDR3 DNA reads as TGTGCCGTATCGGGACTAACGGGAGATCGAGAGCAGTTCTTC.